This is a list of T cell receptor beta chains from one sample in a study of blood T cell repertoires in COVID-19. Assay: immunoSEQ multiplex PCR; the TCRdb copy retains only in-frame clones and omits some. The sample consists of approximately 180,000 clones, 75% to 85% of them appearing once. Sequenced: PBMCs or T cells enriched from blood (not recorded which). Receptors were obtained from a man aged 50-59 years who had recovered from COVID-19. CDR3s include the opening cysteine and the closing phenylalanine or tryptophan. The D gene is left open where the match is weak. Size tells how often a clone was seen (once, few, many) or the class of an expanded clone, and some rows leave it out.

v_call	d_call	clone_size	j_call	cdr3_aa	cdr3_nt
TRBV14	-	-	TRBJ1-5	CASSQPGVGQPQHF	TGTGCCAGCAGCCAACCAGGGGTGGGGCAGCCCCAGCATTTT
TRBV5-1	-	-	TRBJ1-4	CASSLGQVATNEKLFF	TGCGCCAGCAGCTTGGGACAGGTCGCAACTAATGAAAAACTGTTTTTT
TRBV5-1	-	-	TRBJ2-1	CASSPQGYNEQFF	TGCGCCAGCAGCCCACAGGGCTACAATGAGCAGTTCTTC
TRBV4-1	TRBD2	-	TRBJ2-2	CASSQGTSGGYGELFF	TGCGCCAGCAGCCAAGGGACTAGCGGGGGGTACGGGGAGCTGTTTTTT
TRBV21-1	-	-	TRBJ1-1	CASMRVDTEAFF	TGTGCCAGTATGAGGGTTGACACTGAAGCTTTCTTT
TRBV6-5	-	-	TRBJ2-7	CASSPLEEQYF	TGTGCCAGCAGCCCACTCGAAGAGCAGTACTTC
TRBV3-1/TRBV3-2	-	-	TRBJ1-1	CASSSGAGTEAFF	TGTGCCAGCAGCTCAGGGGCTGGGACTGAAGCTTTCTTT
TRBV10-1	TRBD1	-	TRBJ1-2	CASSAGTADLPNYGYTF	TGCGCCAGCAGTGCAGGGACAGCCGATTTGCCTAACTATGGCTACACCTTC
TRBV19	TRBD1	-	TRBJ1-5	CASRKGQSYSNQPQHF	TGTGCCAGTAGGAAGGGACAGTCATATAGCAATCAGCCCCAGCATTTT
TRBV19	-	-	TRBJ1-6	CASSQLGANSPLHF	TGTGCCAGTAGTCAACTGGGGGCAAATTCACCCCTCCACTTT
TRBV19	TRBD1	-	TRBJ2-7	CASSTRDRAYEQYF	TGTGCCAGTAGTACCCGGGACAGGGCGTACGAGCAGTACTTC
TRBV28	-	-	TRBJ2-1	CASSPSGYYNEQFF	TGTGCCAGCTCACCCTCAGGGTACTACAATGAGCAGTTCTTC
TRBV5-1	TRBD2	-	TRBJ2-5	CASSLATIAGWKTQYF	TGCGCCAGCAGCTTGGCTACAATAGCGGGGTGGAAGACCCAGTACTTC
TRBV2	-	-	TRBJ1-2	CASSESGGSVNGYTF	TGTGCCAGCAGTGAATCCGGGGGATCGGTTAATGGCTACACCTTC
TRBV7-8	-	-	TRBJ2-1	CASSPAGAWTNEQFF	TGTGCCAGCAGCCCAGCTGGGGCTTGGACCAATGAGCAGTTCTTC
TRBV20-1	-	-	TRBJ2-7	CSASTCEQYF	TGCAGTGCTAGTACTTGCGAGCAGTACTTC
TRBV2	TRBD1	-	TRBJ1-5	CAGGQYSNQPQHF	TGTGCCGGGGGACAGTATAGCAATCAGCCCCAGCATTTT
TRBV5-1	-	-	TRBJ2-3	CASSLGSRAGAKDTQYF	TGCGCCAGCAGCCTCGGGTCTAGGGCGGGGGCAAAGGATACGCAGTATTTT
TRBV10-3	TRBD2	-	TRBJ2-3	CAISEEGSGGADTQYF	TGTGCCATCAGTGAAGAGGGGAGCGGGGGGGCTGATACGCAGTATTTT
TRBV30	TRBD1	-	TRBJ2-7	CAWSPLLTGVAYEQYF	TGTGCCTGGAGTCCGCTATTGACAGGGGTCGCGTACGAGCAGTACTTC
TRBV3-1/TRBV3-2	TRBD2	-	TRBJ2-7	CASSLLAGPAYEQYF	TGTGCCAGCAGCCTCCTAGCGGGGCCCGCCTACGAGCAGTACTTC
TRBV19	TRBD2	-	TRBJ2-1	CASSILPSGGVNEQFF	TGTGCCAGTAGTATTCTTCCTAGCGGGGGGGTTAATGAGCAGTTCTTC
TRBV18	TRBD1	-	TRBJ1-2	CASSTRGLQGATAAYGYTF	TGTGCCAGCTCGACGCGGGGACTTCAGGGGGCGACGGCGGCCTATGGCTACACCTTC
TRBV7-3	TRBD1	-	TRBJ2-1	CASSSGQGTNEQFF	TGTGCCAGCAGCTCCGGACAGGGGACCAATGAGCAGTTCTTC
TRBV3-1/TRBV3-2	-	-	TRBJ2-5	CASSQVGGLQETQYF	TGTGCCAGCAGCCAAGTCGGCGGGTTACAAGAGACCCAGTACTTC
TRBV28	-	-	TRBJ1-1	CASRGRSGIHTEAFF	TGTGCCAGCAGAGGGCGTTCGGGGATCCACACTGAAGCTTTCTTT
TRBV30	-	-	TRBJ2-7	CAWSRDTSYEQYF	TGTGCCTGGAGCCGGGACACCTCCTACGAGCAGTACTTC
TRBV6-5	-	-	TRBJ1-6	CASSFNPDSRKSPLHF	TGTGCCAGCAGTTTCAACCCGGACAGTCGGAAATCACCCCTCCACTTT
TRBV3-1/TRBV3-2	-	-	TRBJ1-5	CASSQGRGRAPQPQHF	TGTGCCAGCAGCCAAGGGAGGGGCAGGGCACCTCAGCCCCAGCATTTT
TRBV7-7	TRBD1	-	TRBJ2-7	CASSLEFRSRGNEQYF	TGTGCTAGCAGCTTAGAGTTCCGGAGCAGGGGGAACGAGCAGTACTTC
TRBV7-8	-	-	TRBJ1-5	CASTATEGGNQPQHF	TGTGCCAGCACCGCCACGGAGGGTGGCAATCAGCCCCAGCATTTT
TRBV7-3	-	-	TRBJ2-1	CASSFPPSEQFF	TGTGCCAGCAGCTTTCCTCCTTCTGAGCAGTTCTTC
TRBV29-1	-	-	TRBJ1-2	CSVEGVSRQSGYGYTF	TGCAGCGTTGAAGGGGTAAGTAGACAATCCGGCTATGGCTACACCTTC
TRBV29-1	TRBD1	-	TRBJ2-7	CSVGRTGRLYEQYF	TGCAGCGTTGGAAGGACAGGGAGACTCTACGAGCAGTACTTC
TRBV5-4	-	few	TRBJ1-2	CASSFEQNYGYTF	TGTGCCAGCAGCTTCGAACAGAACTATGGCTACACCTTC
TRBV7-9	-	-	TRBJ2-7	CASSLDGSSYEQYF	TGTGCCAGCAGCTTAGACGGTAGCTCCTACGAGCAGTACTTC
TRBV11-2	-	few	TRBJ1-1	CASSLRPDSMNTEAFF	TGTGCCAGCAGCCTCCGCCCGGACAGCATGAACACTGAAGCTTTCTTT
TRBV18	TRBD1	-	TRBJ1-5	CASADRARNQPQHF	TGTGCCAGCGCGGACAGGGCGAGGAATCAGCCCCAGCATTTT
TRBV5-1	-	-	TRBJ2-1	CASSLGSSSYNEQFF	TGCGCCAGCAGCTTGGGAAGTAGCTCCTACAATGAGCAGTTCTTC
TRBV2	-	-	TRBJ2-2	CASKGVNTGELFF	TGTGCCAGCAAAGGGGTGAACACCGGGGAGCTGTTTTTT
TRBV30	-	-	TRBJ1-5	CAWSLGIARDINQPQHF	TGTGCCTGGAGCCTGGGGATCGCCAGGGACATTAATCAGCCCCAGCATTTT
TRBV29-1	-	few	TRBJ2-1	CSVGRSYNEQFF	TGCAGCGTGGGGAGGTCCTACAATGAGCAGTTCTTC
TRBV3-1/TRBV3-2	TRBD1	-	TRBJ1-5	CASSPWDRPNQPQHF	TGTGCCAGCAGCCCATGGGACAGACCCAATCAGCCCCAGCATTTT
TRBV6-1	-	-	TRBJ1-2	CASSEAGADGYTF	TGTGCCAGCAGTGAGGCAGGGGCGGATGGCTACACCTTC
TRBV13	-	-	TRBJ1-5	CASSLGLSTGPQHF	TGTGCCAGCAGCTTAGGCCTTTCGACGGGGCCCCAGCATTTT